This passage covers 4 T cell receptor beta chains from one sample sequenced in a study of blood T cell repertoires in COVID-19 (dated by TCRdb to about 2020). The receptor library was made with the immunoSEQ multiplex PCR assay. Drawn from immuneACCESS, this table holds only the in-frame rearrangements with V and J called that TCRdb kept. Clones are partly lost; checked studies trace under half to an unresolved V gene and leave the rest unexplained. The sample profile shows tens of thousands of clones; roughly 85% of them were found once. The ten largest clones capture 9.6% of the sample. Sequencing input: peripheral blood. All receptors derive from a man in his fifties or sixties with COVID-19, enrolled during active disease.

The rearrangement links TRBV29-1 to TRBJ2-1; 11 bases map to TRBD2. J lost 7 bases, V lost 0 bases, and 8 bases had no gene match. Germline V lookup: CDR1 SQVTM, CDR2 ANQGSEA. The CDR3 totals 16 residues. CDR3 loop: CSVEDRIAGGFNEQFF. CDR3 in DNA: TGCAGCGTTGAAGATCGGATAGCGGGAGGGTTTAATGAGCAGTTCTTC.

V and J are TRBV3-1 (or the pseudogene TRBV3-2) and TRBJ2-5; D not certain. CDR1 and CDR2 (germline): LGHDT, YNNKEL (reference sequence). The CDR3 loop spans 14 amino acids. V was trimmed by 0 bases and J by 1 base, leaving 6 bases between them. The DNA for the CDR3 is TGTGCCAGCAGCCAAGATCTCGTCCAAGAGACCCAGTACTTC. It yields the protein CASSQDLVQETQYF.

The V call is TRBV7-9, the J call TRBJ2-7; D possibly corresponds to TRBD1 (5 bases). The germline gives CDR1 SEHNR, CDR2 FQNEAQ (reference sequence). V lost 4 bases and J lost 2, with 9 bases in between. The CDR3 spans 13 residues. The CDR3 protein is CASSSWGAYEQYF. CDR3 DNA: TGTGCCAGCAGCTCTTGGGGCGCCTACGAGCAGTACTTC.

The genes are TRBV5-4 and TRBJ2-6, with D possibly being TRBD2 (6 bases). Germline CDR1 SGHNT, CDR2 YYREEE (reference sequence). Trimming stripped 4 bases from V and 0 bases from J, with 11 bases between. This CDR3 contains 16 residues. CDR3 sequence (DNA): TGTGCCAGCAGCCCGGGACTGTCCTCTGGGGCCAACGTCCTGACTTTC. It specifies CASSPGLSSGANVLTF.